Presented here are 13 T cell receptor beta chains from one specimen sequenced in a study of blood T cell repertoires in COVID-19. Sequenced by immunoSEQ multiplex PCR; TCRdb stores in-frame clones only, minus some. Of 170,000 or so clones in the sample, around 80% were seen once. The specimen was peripheral blood. These receptors were collected from a woman aged 60-70 years with acute or convalescent COVID-19.

The J gene is TRBJ1-2, the V gene TRBV29-1; D is ambiguous. Trimming removed 3 bases from V and 6 bases from J, with 8 bases in between. Germline V gene data show CDR1 as SQVTM and CDR2 as ANQGSEA. CDR3 length: 11 amino acids. The CDR3 reads CSVDPVDGYTF. The CDR3, as DNA: TGCAGCGTTGACCCGGTGGATGGCTACACCTTC.

A single count supports this clone. The gene calls are TRBV7-3 and TRBJ1-1, with D tentatively TRBD1 (5 bases). With 5 bases removed from V and 2 bases from J, the gap between germline ends came to 9 bases. The germline CDR1 and CDR2 sequences are SGHTA and FQGTGA. The CDR3 runs 13 residues. The DNA for the CDR3 is TGTGCCAGCAGCGTTGACAGCAACACTGAAGCTTTCTTT. It yields the protein CASSVDSNTEAFF. The full variable domain, its missing parts supplied by reference TRBV7-3 and TRBJ1-1, is GAGVSQTPSNKVTEKGKYVELRCDPISGHTALYWYRQSLGQGPEFLIYFQGTGAADDSGLPNDRFFAVRPEGSVSTLKIQRTERGDSAVYLCASSVDSNTEAFFGQGTRLTVV.

About this clone: One end of the junction does not line up with germline, which may come from a read error. This chain joins TRBV7-7 and TRBJ2-2; no definite D call. Per germline, CDR1 SSHAT and CDR2 FNYEAQ (reference sequence). The CDR3 consists of 14 residues. CDR3 nucleotide sequence: TGTGCTAGCAGCTTCAGATCTGGTACCGGGGAGCTGTTTTTT. Its translation: CASSFRSGTGELFF.

The genes are TRBV25-1 and TRBJ2-4, with 7 bases aligning to TRBD1. The CDR3 runs 15 residues. Germline CDR1 MGHDK, CDR2 SYGVNS. The V segment lost 3 bases and the J segment 0 bases; nucleotides outside the gene matches: 2. Written as DNA, the CDR3 is TGTGCCAGCAGTGAGGCAGGGGGAGCCAAAAACATTCAGTACTTC. Translation: CASSEAGGAKNIQYF.

This chain joins TRBV7-9 and TRBJ2-7; 11 nucleotides agree with TRBD1. Trimming took 4 bases from V and 2 from J; bases not matched to a gene: 4. From germline, CDR1 is SEHNR and CDR2 FQNEAQ (reference sequence). The CDR3 is 15 amino acids. CDR3 sequence (DNA): TGTGCCAGCAGCTCTAGGACAGGGGGCACCTACGAGCAGTACTTC. As protein: CASSSRTGGTYEQYF.

J is TRBJ2-5 and V is TRBV11-2; 12 positions match TRBD2. The CDR3 consists of 16 residues. Germline CDR1 SGHAT, CDR2 FQNNGV. V lost 5 bases to trimming and J lost 1 base; unmatched junction nucleotides: 5. The CDR3 here is CASSRTTSGGQETQYF. CDR3 nucleotide sequence: TGTGCCAGCAGCCGAACGACTAGCGGGGGCCAAGAGACCCAGTACTTC.

The chain uses TRBV7-2 and TRBJ2-3; D is possibly TRBD2 (6 bases). This CDR3 spans 12 amino acids. Germline V gives CDR1 SGHTA, CDR2 FQGNSA. V was cut by 5 bases and J by 10 bases, with 13 bases left in between. The DNA of the CDR3 is TGTGCCAGCAGCCCCATCACTAGCCCGCAGTATTTT. Residues: CASSPITSPQYF.

V gene TRBV14 combines with J gene TRBJ1-1; D gene unclear. The CDR3 runs 14 residues. Germline V CDR1 and CDR2: SGHDN, FVKESK. With 0 bases removed from V and 7 bases from J, the gap between germline ends came to 12 bases. The CDR3 loop reads CASSQDPGPDEAFF. CDR3 sequence (DNA): TGTGCCAGCAGCCAAGACCCAGGTCCGGATGAAGCTTTCTTT.

The chain has TRBV5-5 and TRBJ1-2; D is undetermined. Trimming removed 4 bases at V and 7 bases at J, with 11 bases between. Germline CDR1 is SGHKS and CDR2 is YYEKEE (reference sequence). The CDR3 length is 12 residues. The CDR3 region is CASSGLGFGYTF. The CDR3 DNA reads TGTGCCAGCAGCGGACTGGGTTTTGGCTACACCTTC.

The J gene is TRBJ1-6, the V gene TRBV7-6, with a weak D call TRBD1 (5 bases). The germline V gene has CDR1 SGHVS and CDR2 FNYEAQ. The germline V and J ends were trimmed by 1 base and 9 bases, with 16 bases remaining between them. The CDR3 sequence is 16 residues long. In nucleotides, the CDR3 is TGTGCCAGCAGCTTAGATCCCTCGGGGGGTAGTTCACCCCTCCACTTT. Translation gives CASSLDPSGGSSPLHF.

This clone was observed once. The chain couples TRBV7-9 to TRBJ2-7, with 8 bases identical to TRBD1. The V and J ends lost 3 bases and 6 bases, in that order; junction bases with no gene match: 7. CDR1 and CDR2 from the germline V gene are SEHNR and FQNEAQ (reference sequence). The length of the CDR3 is 14 residues. The CDR3 DNA reads TGTGCCAGCAGCTTCGCAGGGGGCCTCAGCGAGCAGTACTTC. Translating it yields CASSFAGGLSEQYF.

The rearrangement uses TRBV5-5 and TRBJ2-1; weak D call: TRBD1 (6 bases). Trimming pared 3 bases from V and 10 bases from J, leaving 20 bases between. The CDR3 is 15 amino acids. Germline loops: CDR1 SGHKS, CDR2 YYEKEE (reference sequence). This chain's CDR3 is CASSSDSLATEEQFF. DNA for the CDR3: TGTGCCAGCAGCTCGGACAGCCTAGCCACGGAAGAGCAGTTCTTC.

V usage is TRBV10-3 and J usage is TRBJ1-6, with no clear D. This CDR3 has 15 residues. Germline V gene lookup returns CDR1 ENHRY and CDR2 SYGVKD. V was clipped by 4 bases and J by 0 bases, with 7 bases between them. The CDR3 nucleotides are TGTGCCATCAGTGTGGGGAGCTCCTATAATTCACCCCTCCACTTT. Amino acids: CAISVGSSYNSPLHF.